This TCR beta chain was found in a study of glioma-infiltrating T cells. Whole-study context: Before surgery, glioma patients received dexamethasone for at most six days.

Findings and caveats of the study: Above-expected tissue-blood divergence occurred in all gliomas, most in low-grade ones. A blood CDR3 motif signature was depleted in highly divergent patients. Only very few CDR3 sequences appeared in both tissue and blood.

Points on this clonotype: Its antigen is unknown. A clone one base away is much larger, so this may be a read error.

Unmatched junction bases numbered 4, after V lost 4 bases and J lost 2 bases. Looked up from germline, CDR1 is MNHEY and CDR2 is SMNVEV (reference sequence). This CDR3 is 15 amino acids long. Amplification of TCR alpha and beta CDR3 regions from RNA used iRepertoire nested multiplex PCR. MiXCR, applied by TCRdb to the multiplex PCR reads, yields one record per CDR3 protein. The sample holds fewer than 500,000 distinct CDR3 sequences, more than 35% seen once. The sequencing sample was made of glioma tissue, nonneoplastic brain tissue, or PBMCs (not recorded which). The V and J genes are TRBV27 and TRBJ2-3; 9 nucleotides agree with TRBD2. The source is a human donor with low-grade glioma or glioblastoma, undergoing nonglioma brain surgery, or in good health (not recorded which). CDR3 in DNA: TGTGCCAGCAGTTCTAGCGGGATAGTCACAGATACGCAGTATTTT. It codes for CASSSSGIVTDTQYF.